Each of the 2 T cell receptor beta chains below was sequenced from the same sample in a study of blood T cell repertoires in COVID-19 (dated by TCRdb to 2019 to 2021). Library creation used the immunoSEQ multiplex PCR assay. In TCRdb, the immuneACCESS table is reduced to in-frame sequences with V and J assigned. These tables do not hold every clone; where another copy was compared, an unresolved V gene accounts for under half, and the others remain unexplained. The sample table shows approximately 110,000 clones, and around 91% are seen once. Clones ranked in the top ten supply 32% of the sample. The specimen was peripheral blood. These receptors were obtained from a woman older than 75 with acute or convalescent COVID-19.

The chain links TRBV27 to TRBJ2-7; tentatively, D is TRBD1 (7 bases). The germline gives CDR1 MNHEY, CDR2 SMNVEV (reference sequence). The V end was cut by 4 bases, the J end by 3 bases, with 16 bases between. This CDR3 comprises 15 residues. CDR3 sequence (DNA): TGTGCCAGCAGTTCGTCCAGGGGGGCAGGCTACGAGCAGTACTTC. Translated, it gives CASSSSRGAGYEQYF.

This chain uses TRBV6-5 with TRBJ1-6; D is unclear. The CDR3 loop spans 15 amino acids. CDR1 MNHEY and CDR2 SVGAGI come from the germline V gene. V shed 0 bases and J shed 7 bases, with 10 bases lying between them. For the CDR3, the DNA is TGTGCCAGCAGTTACTCGAAAGTAGCGAATTCACCCCTCCACTTT. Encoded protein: CASSYSKVANSPLHF.